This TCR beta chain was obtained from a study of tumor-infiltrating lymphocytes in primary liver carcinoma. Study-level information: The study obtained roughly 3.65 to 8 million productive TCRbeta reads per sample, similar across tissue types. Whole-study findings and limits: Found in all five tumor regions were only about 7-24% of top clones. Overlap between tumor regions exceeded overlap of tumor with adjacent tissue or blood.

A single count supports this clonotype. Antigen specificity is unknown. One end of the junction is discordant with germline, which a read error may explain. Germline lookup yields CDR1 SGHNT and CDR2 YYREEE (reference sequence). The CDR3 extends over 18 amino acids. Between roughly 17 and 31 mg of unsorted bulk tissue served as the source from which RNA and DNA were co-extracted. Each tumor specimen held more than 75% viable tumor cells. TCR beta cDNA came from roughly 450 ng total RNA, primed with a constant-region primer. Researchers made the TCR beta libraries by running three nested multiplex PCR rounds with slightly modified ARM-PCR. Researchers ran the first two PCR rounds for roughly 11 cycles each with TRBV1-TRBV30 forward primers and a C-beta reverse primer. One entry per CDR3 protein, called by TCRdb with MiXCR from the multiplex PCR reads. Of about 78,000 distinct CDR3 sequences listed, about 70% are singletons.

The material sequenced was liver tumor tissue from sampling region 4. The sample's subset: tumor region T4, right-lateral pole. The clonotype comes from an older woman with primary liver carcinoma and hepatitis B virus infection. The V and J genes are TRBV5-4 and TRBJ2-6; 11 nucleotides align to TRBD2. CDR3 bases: TGTGCCAGCAGCTTGGGCCTAGCGGGAGGAGCTGGGGCCAAGGTCCCGACATTC. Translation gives CASSLGLAGGAGAKVPTF.